This T cell receptor (beta chain) was identified during a study of CD8+CD57+ T cells in acquired aplastic anemia. Study context: Isolated CD4+ and CD8+ cells, once sorted, yielded DNA averaging roughly 3.2 ug.

Profiling that covered TCR beta VDJ and CDR3 relied on genomic DNA as its template. TCRdb analysed the reads with MiXCR anew, one entry per CDR3 protein. This sample carries about 120,000 distinct CDR3 sequences, under 60% of them seen once, and the ten largest clones take approximately 28%. Whole-study results and caveats: The number of CD8+ CDR3 sequences shared by patients and controls was approximately 30.

With 1 base removed from V and 3 bases from J, the gap between germline ends came to 10 bases. The germline V gene encodes CDR1 SGHAT and CDR2 FQNNGV. The length of the CDR3 is 14 residues. This clonotype was detected ten times or more. No antigen is known for it. It was patients with CD8+CD57+ cell expansion by flow cytometry who were chosen for sequencing. The receptor was derived from a human donor with aplastic anemia. J is TRBJ2-7 and V is TRBV11-2, with a weak D call TRBD2 (5 bases). The sample consisted of sorted CD4+, CD8+, or CD8+CD57+ T cells (not recorded which) from PBMCs. In DNA form, the CDR3 reads TGTGCCAGCAGCTTAGTCGGGGTGGGCTACGAGCAGTACTTC. The encoded protein is CASSLVGVGYEQYF.